Each of the 28 T cell receptor beta chains below was sequenced from the same sample in a study of T cells in Graves' hyperthyroidism and ophthalmopathy. The investigators amplified TCR beta CDR3 regions from RNA transcripts. The HTBI primer set was used in a first-round RT-PCR of the TCR CDR3. TCRdb reprocessed the multiplex PCR reads with MiXCR, giving one entry per CDR3 protein. The sample lists roughly 520,000 distinct CDR3 sequences, approximately 24% seen once, with approximately 11% in the top ten. Sequenced: blood. Receptor source: a woman aged 25-40 years with Graves' ophthalmopathy.

The chain has TRBV7-9 and TRBJ2-7; D is ambiguous. Trimming removed 5 bases from V and 4 bases from J, with 12 bases in between. Germline-derived CDR1 and CDR2 are SEHNR and FQNEAQ (reference sequence). CDR3 size: 13 residues. CDR3 coding DNA: TGTGCCAGCAGCGCCGCGCGGCATTACGAGCAGTACTTC. As protein: CASSAARHYEQYF.

This clonotype has at least ten counts. The J gene is TRBJ2-7, the V gene TRBV29-1, with D perhaps matching TRBD1 or TRBD2 (5 bases each). Deletions cut 6 bases from V and 3 bases from J, with 18 bases between. CDR1 and CDR2 from the germline V gene are SQVTM and ANQGSEA. This CDR3 is 14 amino acids long. This CDR3 reads CSVYRGPPFYEQYF. CDR3 coding DNA: TGCAGCGTCTACCGGGGACCTCCGTTCTACGAGCAGTACTTC.

This chain connects TRBV25-1 to TRBJ2-4; TRBD2 matches 8 bases. The CDR3 is 19 amino acids. Germline lookup yields CDR1 MGHDK and CDR2 SYGVNS. V lost 2 bases to trimming and J lost 1 base; unmatched junction nucleotides: 13. DNA for the CDR3: TGTGCCAGCAGTGAAGGTTCGGGACGGGGGGGCATCGCCAAAAACATTCAGTACTTC. Translation: CASSEGSGRGGIAKNIQYF.

The table lists this clonotype with a few counts. The chain employs TRBV30 and TRBJ2-3; 8 bases align to TRBD2. The germline gives CDR1 GTSNPN, CDR2 SVGIG (reference sequence). The CDR3 contains 16 residues. Losses at the gene ends were 0 bases for V and 2 bases for J; bases not matched to a gene: 7. The CDR3 DNA follows: TGTGCCTGGAGTGTATCATGGCGGGGGGACACAGATACGCAGTATTTT. As protein: CAWSVSWRGDTDTQYF.

Many counts were recorded for this clonotype. V gene TRBV6-1 combines with J gene TRBJ1-2, with a tentative D call TRBD1 (6 bases). The germline V gene encodes CDR1 MNHNS and CDR2 SASEGT. This CDR3 region has 14 residues. The ends were cut back, 7 bases at V and 2 bases at J, with 14 bases in the middle. The CDR3 DNA follows: TGTGCCAGCACCGATGACAGGTCGAACTATGGCTACACCTTC. Its protein product is CASTDDRSNYGYTF.

The chain is built from TRBV11-2 and TRBJ2-4; D possibly corresponds to TRBD2 (6 bases). This CDR3 contains 15 residues. Deletions cut 0 bases from V and 2 bases from J, with 8 bases between. Germline lookup yields CDR1 SGHAT and CDR2 FQNNGV. CDR3 nucleotides: TGTGCCAGCAGCTTAGACGGGGGAACCAAAAACATTCAGTACTTC. It is translated as CASSLDGGTKNIQYF.

The chain links TRBV6-1 to TRBJ2-2; D gene ambiguous. CDR3 length equals 13 residues. V lost 3 bases and J lost 4, with 6 bases in between. CDR1 is MNHNS and CDR2 is SASEGT in the germline V gene. The CDR3 region has the DNA TGTGCCAGCAGTGACTACAGCACCGGGGAGCTGTTTTTT. Translated: CASSDYSTGELFF.

This clonotype was seen a handful of times. The chain joins TRBV5-1 to TRBJ1-2; D is uncertain. The germline gives CDR1 SGHRS, CDR2 YFSETQ. V lost 7 bases, J lost 4 bases, and 26 bases lay in between. This CDR3 comprises 17 residues. The CDR3 bases are TGCGCCAGCCGATCCCCGGCGAAACGTCCTCCCGGCTATGGCTACACCTTC. This codes for CASRSPAKRPPGYGYTF.

The chain is built from TRBV7-8 and TRBJ2-5, with D unclear. V lost 5 bases, J lost 2 bases, and 12 bases lay in between. The CDR3 length is 14 residues. The germline V gene encodes CDR1 SGHVS and CDR2 FQNEAQ. This CDR3 is CASSPGDFQETQYF. The CDR3, as DNA: TGTGCCAGCAGCCCAGGCGACTTTCAAGAGACCCAGTACTTC.

This clonotype was observed many times. The rearrangement links TRBV5-1 to TRBJ2-5; D is unresolved. This CDR3 region has 15 residues. Per germline, CDR1 SGHRS and CDR2 YFSETQ. Trimming took off 0 bases at V and 1 base at J, with 10 bases between the two ends. The CDR3 region has the DNA TGCGCCAGCAGCTTGGCAGTGGCGCTCCAAGAGACCCAGTACTTC. This codes for CASSLAVALQETQYF.

This sequence joins TRBV6-4 and TRBJ1-2, with no clear D. Trimming stripped 5 bases from V and 4 bases from J, with 11 bases between. This CDR3 region has 13 residues. From germline, CDR1 is MRHNA and CDR2 SNTAGT. CDR3 sequence (DNA): TGTGCCAGCAGTAACAGTGATAGCTATGGCTACACCTTC. This translates into CASSNSDSYGYTF.

The chain joins TRBV11-1 to TRBJ2-7; weak D call: TRBD1 (6 bases). From germline, CDR1 is SGHAT and CDR2 FQDESV (reference sequence). Trimming left V 5 bases short and J 1 base short, with 15 bases between. The CDR3 totals 15 residues. CDR3 sequence: CASSRDRTGSYEQYF. CDR3 bases: TGTGCCAGCAGCCGCGACAGGACGGGATCCTACGAGCAGTACTTC.

The genes are TRBV24-1 and TRBJ1-2; D gene unclear. V lost 4 bases, J lost 3 bases, and 5 bases lay in between. The CDR3 spans 12 residues. Germline assignment: CDR1 KGHDR and CDR2 SFDVKD. The CDR3 here is CATSDNDYGYTF. The CDR3 DNA reads as TGTGCCACCAGTGACAATGACTATGGCTACACCTTC.

Ten or more counts support this clonotype. The genes are TRBV29-1 and TRBJ1-3; D might be TRBD1 (6 bases). V was shortened by 7 bases and J by 2 bases, with 9 bases between the two germline ends. The CDR3 sequence is 12 residues long. CDR1 is SQVTM, CDR2 ANQGSEA, per germline. The CDR3 region has the DNA TGCAGCGGGGGGCAGGCTGGAAACACCATATATTTT. Translation gives CSGGQAGNTIYF.

The V gene is TRBV7-9, the J gene TRBJ2-5, with D perhaps matching TRBD1 (5 bases). Trimming pared 5 bases from V and 1 base from J, leaving 11 bases between. CDR1 and CDR2 from the germline V gene are SEHNR and FQNEAQ (reference sequence). The CDR3 is 14 residues long. CDR3 loop: CASSEMTVQETQYF. In nucleotides, the CDR3 is TGTGCCAGCAGCGAAATGACAGTCCAAGAGACCCAGTACTTC.

This clonotype was found many times. V is TRBV20-1 and J is TRBJ1-1; no clear D gene. Trimming pared 2 bases from V and 3 bases from J, leaving 7 bases between. Germline V gene lookup returns CDR1 DFQATT and CDR2 SNEGSKA (reference sequence). This CDR3 is 12 amino acids long. CDR3 sequence reads: CSARRDYTEAFF. The DNA of the CDR3 is TGCAGTGCTAGAAGGGATTACACTGAAGCTTTCTTT.

This clonotype appeared once. This rearrangement joins TRBV12-3 or TRBV12-4 to TRBJ2-5; 12 bases fit TRBD2. V shed 5 bases and J 5 bases; nucleotides not matched to a gene: 9. CDR3 length: 16 amino acids. CDR3 bases: TGTGCCAGCAGTCGACGACTAGCGGGAGATTCTGAGACCCAGTACTTC. This sequence encodes CASSRRLAGDSETQYF.

V usage is TRBV7-8 and J usage is TRBJ1-5; possibly TRBD1 for D (5 bases). This CDR3 has 16 residues. Trimming shortened V by 2 bases and J by 0 bases, and 11 bases separated the two germline ends. Germline CDR1 is SGHVS and CDR2 is FQNEAQ. CDR3 residues: CASSLNSGNSNQPQHF. The CDR3 DNA is TGTGCCAGCAGCTTAAATTCAGGGAATAGCAATCAGCCCCAGCATTTT.

This chain links TRBV6-1 with TRBJ1-1; D is ambiguous. There are 14 residues in the CDR3. V dropped 6 bases and J dropped 1 base, with 12 bases sitting between them. Germline loops: CDR1 MNHNS, CDR2 SASEGT. The CDR3 here is CASRQGIRNTEAFF. The CDR3, as DNA: TGTGCCAGCAGGCAAGGGATCCGGAACACTGAAGCTTTCTTT.

At least ten counts were recorded for this clonotype. The V and J genes are TRBV6-2 or TRBV6-3 and TRBJ2-5; 7 bases line up with TRBD1. After removal of 1 base from V and 6 bases from J, the junction contained 8 bases not matched to a gene. The CDR3 extends over 15 amino acids. CDR1 and CDR2 (germline): MNHEY, SVGEGT. The CDR3 here is CASSYLGQPAKTQYF. The CDR3 DNA follows: TGTGCCAGCAGTTACTTGGGACAGCCCGCGAAGACCCAGTACTTC.

In this sample, this clonotype turned up a few times. The chain uses TRBV11-1 and TRBJ2-6; 7 bases are shared with TRBD1. The J segment lost 1 base and the V segment lost 2 bases, leaving 5 bases of the junction unmatched. This CDR3 has 17 residues. Germline CDR1 and CDR2: SGHAT and FQDESV (reference sequence). CDR3 residues: CASSLNRGPSGANVLTF. The CDR3 region has the DNA TGTGCCAGCAGCTTAAACAGGGGTCCTTCTGGGGCCAACGTCCTGACTTTC.

This clonotype was counted at least ten times. V is TRBV20-1 and J is TRBJ2-5, with TRBD2 identical over 7 bases. V trimming: 6 bases; J trimming: 4 bases; junction bases outside the gene matches: 11. The CDR3 has 14 residues. In germline, CDR1 is DFQATT, CDR2 SNEGSKA (reference sequence). CDR3 DNA: TGCAGTGCGGGGGGGTTCGGGGAGCGAGAGACCCAGTACTTC. It yields the protein CSAGGFGERETQYF.

This chain joins TRBV7-2 and TRBJ2-7; 10 nucleotides align to TRBD2. This CDR3 is built from 13 residues. CDR1 and CDR2 from the germline V gene are SGHTA and FQGNSA. Losses at the gene ends were 5 bases for V and 5 bases for J; bases not matched to a gene: 3. The CDR3 DNA reads TGTGCCAGCAGCCCGGGACTAGCGAACGAGCAGTACTTC. It codes for CASSPGLANEQYF.

This clonotype was seen more than once but under ten times. The chain combines TRBV20-1 with TRBJ2-5, with D perhaps TRBD1 (6 bases). With 3 bases removed from V and 0 bases from J, the gap between germline ends came to 14 bases. CDR3 length equals 15 residues. CDR1 and CDR2 from the germline V gene are DFQATT and SNEGSKA (reference sequence). The CDR3 region is CSASPHNRDQETQYF. The CDR3 DNA reads as TGCAGTGCTAGCCCCCACAACAGGGACCAAGAGACCCAGTACTTC.

This clonotype was recorded many times. The CDR3 coding sequence is TGTGCCAGCAGCCGTCAGGTGATTGCAGGGGCCTACGAGCAGTACTTC. It specifies CASSRQVIAGAYEQYF. The chain employs TRBV5-6 and TRBJ2-7; D possibly corresponds to TRBD1 (6 bases). Trimming took 4 bases from V and 2 from J, leaving 19 bases between them. This CDR3 has 16 residues. Germline loops: CDR1 SGHDT, CDR2 YYEEEE. Filled out from reference TRBV5-6 and TRBJ2-7, the complete variable domain reads DAGVTQSPTHLIKTRGQQVTLRCSPKSGHDTVSWYQQALGQGPQFIFQYYEEEERQRGNFPDRFSGHQFPNYSSELNVNALLLGDSALYLCASSRQVIAGAYEQYFGPGTRLTVT.

This clonotype was picked up many times. The rearrangement joins TRBV12-3 or TRBV12-4 to TRBJ1-2, with 7 bases identical to TRBD1. Unmatched junction bases numbered 11, after V lost 3 bases and J lost 7 bases. This CDR3 is built from 15 residues. The CDR3 loop is CASSFGGGGLGGYTF. The CDR3 DNA is TGTGCCAGCAGTTTCGGGGGAGGGGGCTTAGGTGGCTACACCTTC.

This clonotype has ten or more counts. The genes are TRBV3-1 and TRBJ1-2, with a possible D match to TRBD1 (5 bases). CDR3 length equals 13 residues. V was trimmed by 1 base and J by 3 bases, leaving 6 bases between them. CDR1 is LGHDT and CDR2 is YNNKEL in the germline V gene (reference sequence). DNA of the CDR3: TGTGCCAGCAGCCAAGGACAGCACTATGGCTACACCTTC. It encodes CASSQGQHYGYTF.

The chain is built from TRBV6-4 and TRBJ1-1, with a possible D match to TRBD1 (5 bases). The V end was cut by 4 bases, the J end by 0 bases, with 15 bases between. CDR3 length equals 16 residues. The V gene's germline CDR1 is MRHNA and CDR2 SNTAGT. The CDR3 nucleotides read TGTGCCAGCAGTGTATCACCCGACAGCGTGAACACTGAAGCTTTCTTT. Translated: CASSVSPDSVNTEAFF.